One sample yielded the 18 T cell receptor beta chains listed below, sequenced in a study of Ad26.COV2.S vaccination and SARS-CoV-2 variants. Treatment meaning: around 19 received Ad26.COV2.S at low or high dose, single or two shots; 5 received placebo; per-sample allocation not given. Collection of samples fell on day 63 after the first vaccine or placebo injection. Clones were read by immunoSEQ multiplex PCR, and TCRdb kept only the in-frame ones, dropping some. Of about 350,000 clones in the sample, more than 85% were seen once. The sample in question was peripheral blood, obtained in a trial of Ad26.COV2.S vaccine versus placebo. These receptors originate from a person aged 18-60 years who received the Ad26.COV2.S COVID-19 vaccine or a placebo.

The chain has TRBV9 and TRBJ2-4; D call uncertain. The CDR3 extends over 16 amino acids. CDR1 and CDR2 (germline): SGDLS, YYNGEE. V was shortened by 4 bases and J by 5 bases, with 19 bases between the two germline ends. CDR3 sequence: CASSSFGSSGENIQYF. CDR3 DNA: TGTGCCAGCAGCTCCTTCGGCAGCTCCGGTGAAAACATTCAGTACTTC. Supplemented by reference TRBV9 and TRBJ2-4, the full variable domain reads DSGVTQTPKHLITATGQRVTLRCSPRSGDLSVYWYQQSLDQGLQFLIQYYNGEERAKGNILERFSAQQFPDLHSELNLSSLELGDSALYFCASSSFGSSGENIQYFGAGTRLSVL.

The chain joins TRBV28 to TRBJ1-5; no definite D call. Trimming took off 1 base at V and 0 bases at J, with 1 base between the two ends. This CDR3 has 13 residues. Looked up from germline, CDR1 is MDHEN and CDR2 is SYDVKM. CDR3 DNA sequence: TGTGCCAGCAGTTTATTTAGCAATCAGCCCCAGCATTTT. This codes for CASSLFSNQPQHF. Full variable domain (remainder filled in from reference TRBV28 and TRBJ1-5): DVKVTQSSRYLVKRTGEKVFLECVQDMDHENMFWYRQDPGLGLRLIYFSYDVKMKEKGDIPEGYSVSREKKERFSLILESASTNQTSMYLCASSLFSNQPQHFGDGTRLSIL.

The rearrangement joins TRBV7-8 to TRBJ2-2, with TRBD2 identical over 16 bases. Germline lookup yields CDR1 SGHVS and CDR2 FQNEAQ. The CDR3 is 18 residues long. The trim removed 6 bases at V and 5 bases at J, leaving 9 bases unmatched. CDR3 sequence (DNA): TGTGCCAGCAGGTCAGGGACTAGCGGGAGGGCCATGACCGGGGAGCTGTTTTTT. As protein: CASRSGTSGRAMTGELFF.

This clone has a single count. The chain has TRBV18 and TRBJ2-1, with a possible D match to TRBD2 (5 bases). The CDR3 totals 15 residues. V dropped 3 bases and J dropped 2 bases, with 11 bases sitting between them. Germline lookup yields CDR1 KGHSH and CDR2 LQKENI. DNA for the CDR3: TGTGCCAGCTCACCGGGCAGCGGAGCCTACAATGAGCAGTTCTTC. It yields the protein CASSPGSGAYNEQFF.

The chain couples TRBV3-1 (or the pseudogene TRBV3-2) to TRBJ2-5, with 15 bases that match TRBD2. Germline values: CDR1 LGHDT, CDR2 YNNKEL (reference sequence). V gave up 0 bases and J gave up 5 bases; unmatched junction bases: 10. The CDR3 extends over 19 amino acids. The CDR3 here is CASSQDLGLAGGIGETQYF. For the CDR3, the DNA is TGTGCCAGCAGCCAAGACCTGGGACTAGCGGGGGGTATTGGGGAGACCCAGTACTTC.

The chain joins TRBV6-5 to TRBJ2-2; D call uncertain. The CDR3 loop spans 13 amino acids. Germline CDR1 and CDR2: MNHEY and SVGAGI. Trimming took off 8 bases at V and 0 bases at J, with 7 bases between the two ends. In DNA form, the CDR3 reads TGTGCCAGCGCGGAACCGAACACCGGGGAGCTGTTTTTT. Translating it yields CASAEPNTGELFF.

The chain is built from TRBV6-5 and TRBJ1-1; TRBD1 agrees at 7 bases. V gave up 0 bases and J gave up 9 bases; unmatched junction bases: 10. Germline-derived CDR1 and CDR2 are MNHEY and SVGAGI. CDR3 length equals 15 residues. The CDR3 sequence is CASSYSRFGDRQAFF. The CDR3 nucleotides read TGTGCCAGCAGTTACTCTCGATTTGGGGACAGACAAGCTTTCTTT.

This clone has a single count. This chain uses TRBV6-5 with TRBJ1-1; D uncertain. Germline CDR1 reads MNHEY; CDR2 reads SVGAGI. This CDR3 comprises 14 residues. V shed 5 bases and J shed 7 bases, with 17 bases lying between them. CDR3 in amino acids: CASSTHAETREAFF. The CDR3 nucleotides read TGTGCCAGCAGTACCCACGCGGAAACTCGTGAAGCTTTCTTT.

V usage is TRBV9 and J usage is TRBJ2-3, with TRBD2 matching over 12 bases. The CDR3 covers 16 residues. Germline assignment: CDR1 SGDLS and CDR2 YYNGEE. V was pared by 4 bases and J by 6 bases, with 9 bases of the junction left unmatched. The CDR3 sequence: CASSSRTSGVGDTQYF. In DNA form, the CDR3 reads TGTGCCAGCAGCTCGCGGACTAGCGGGGTGGGGGATACGCAGTATTTT.

This clone was seen just once. The gene calls are TRBV3-1 (or the pseudogene TRBV3-2) and TRBJ2-1, with 7 bases identical to TRBD2. The CDR3 runs to 15 residues. J gave up 3 bases and V 2 bases, and 4 bases lay outside the gene matches. The germline CDR1 and CDR2 sequences are LGHDT and YNNKEL (reference sequence). DNA for the CDR3: TGTGCCAGCAGCCAACCGACTAGCTTCTACAATGAGCAGTTCTTC. Protein sequence: CASSQPTSFYNEQFF.

CDR3 protein: CASSISGTDTQYF. In DNA, the CDR3 is TGTGCCAGCAGCATCTCTGGCACAGATACGCAGTATTTT. The chain links TRBV7-2 to TRBJ2-3; D gene ambiguous. The germline V gene has CDR1 SGHTA and CDR2 FQGNSA. The V and J ends lost 5 bases and 1 base respectively, with 7 bases between them. The CDR3 runs 13 residues. Drawing the rest from reference TRBV7-2 and TRBJ2-3, the complete variable domain is GAGVSQSPSNKVTEKGKDVELRCDPISGHTALYWYRQSLGQGLEFLIYFQGNSAPDKSGLPSDRFSAERTGGSVSTLTIQRTQQEDSAVYLCASSISGTDTQYFGPGTRLTVL.

This chain joins TRBV9 and TRBJ2-7, with TRBD1 matching over 8 bases. The V segment lost 4 bases and the J segment 3 bases; nucleotides outside the gene matches: 6. CDR3 size: 14 residues. Germline values: CDR1 SGDLS, CDR2 YYNGEE. The CDR3 coding sequence is TGTGCCAGCAGCTTCTCCGGGACAGGCTACGAGCAGTACTTC. Protein product: CASSFSGTGYEQYF.

V and J are TRBV9 and TRBJ2-1; 10 bases fit TRBD2. The ends lost 0 bases at V and 6 bases at J; junction bases unmatched: 6. CDR3 length: 16 residues. CDR1 is SGDLS and CDR2 is YYNGEE in the germline V gene. Here the CDR3 DNA reads TGTGCCAGCAGCGTAGGGCTAGCGGGAGTGAGCAATGAGCAGTTCTTC. Amino acids: CASSVGLAGVSNEQFF.

The genes are TRBV7-9 and TRBJ2-7; 10 bases fit TRBD1. V lost 7 bases to trimming and J lost 6 bases; unmatched junction nucleotides: 12. The CDR3 has 15 amino acids. From germline, CDR1 is SEHNR and CDR2 FQNEAQ (reference sequence). CDR3 DNA: TGTGCCAGCATCGGAACTCCGGACAGGGGGAGCGAGCAGTACTTC. Protein sequence: CASIGTPDRGSEQYF.

The V and J genes are TRBV7-9 and TRBJ1-5, with no clear D. V lost 1 base to trimming and J lost 7 bases, with 8 bases between them. This CDR3 is 13 amino acids long. CDR1 and CDR2 (germline): SEHNR, FQNEAQ (reference sequence). The CDR3 nucleotides read TGTGCCAGCAGCTTAGGAGAGATCCAGCCCCAGCATTTT. This gives the protein CASSLGEIQPQHF.

This chain uses TRBV5-4 with TRBJ2-3; D is unclear. The CDR3 totals 13 residues. V was pared by 1 base and J by 4 bases, with 7 bases between. CDR1 and CDR2 from the germline V gene are SGHNT and YYREEE (reference sequence). CDR3 amino acids: CASSLTPADTQYF. CDR3 in DNA: TGTGCCAGCAGCTTGACCCCCGCAGATACGCAGTATTTT.

The rearrangement uses TRBV5-1 and TRBJ2-1; 13 bases align to TRBD2. This CDR3 has 15 amino acids. The germline V gene encodes CDR1 SGHRS and CDR2 YFSETQ. The J segment lost 8 bases and the V segment lost 3 bases, leaving 5 bases of the junction unmatched. The CDR3 coding sequence is TGCGCCAGCAGCTCCACTAGCGGGAGGGCCGATGAGCAGTTCTTC. This translates into CASSSTSGRADEQFF.

The chain uses TRBV18 and TRBJ2-5; 9 bases match TRBD1. The V gene end was trimmed by 4 bases and the J gene end by 4 bases; junction bases not matched to a gene: 10. CDR3 length: 16 residues. In germline, CDR1 is KGHSH, CDR2 LQKENI. The CDR3: CASSQKDRGAGETQYF. The CDR3 coding sequence is TGTGCCAGCTCACAGAAGGACAGGGGCGCGGGAGAGACCCAGTACTTC.